The clone carrying this T cell receptor beta chain appeared a few times. The antigen remains undetermined. Trimming pared 2 bases from V and 2 bases from J, leaving 18 bases between. The CDR3 has 16 residues. Germline V gene data show CDR1 as DFQATT and CDR2 as SNEGSKA (reference sequence). This specimen comes from a study of T cells in Graves' hyperthyroidism and ophthalmopathy. Across the whole study: The initial diagnosis was the point when peripheral blood was collected, ahead of any treatment. Points from the study as a whole: The blood repertoire included most of the expanded thyroid clonotypes above 0.001. For ophthalmopathy, model prediction preceded onset by a median roughly 6.2 months.

The CDR3 regions of TCR beta were amplified from RNA transcripts. TCR CDR3 regions were first amplified by RT-PCR with HTBI primers. TCRdb reanalysed the multiplex PCR reads using MiXCR and keeps one entry per CDR3 protein. The table includes a few hundred thousand distinct CDR3 sequences, about 15% detected once. The chain joins TRBV20-1 to TRBJ1-1; a possible D gene is TRBD1 (6 bases). Sequencing used blood. The sequence was obtained from a woman under 30 with Graves' ophthalmopathy. The CDR3 DNA reads as TGCAGTGCTAGACCGTTCCAGCGAGGGGGTAACACTGAAGCTTTCTTT. This encodes CSARPFQRGGNTEAFF.